This T cell receptor beta chain was identified in a study of blood T cells in healthy people across ages. Losses at the gene ends were 2 bases for V and 5 bases for J; bases not matched to a gene: 5. The V gene's germline CDR1 is MNHEY and CDR2 SMNVEV (reference sequence). The CDR3 has 14 residues. It was with a sample-barcoded 5' primer and a J-beta primer mix that a second PCR of about 6 to 12 cycles was run. Sequencing yielded, for each sample, at least 3 million paired-end reads carrying CDR3. In TCRdb, the 5' RACE reads were re-called with MiXCR into one record per CDR3 protein. Of hundreds of thousands of distinct CDR3 sequences listed, around a fifth are singletons. In its sample, this clonotype was seen a few times.

The origin of this receptor is a man between 70 and 80 years old in good health. This chain joins TRBV27 and TRBJ2-7, with 8 bases lining up with TRBD1. The source material was blood. CDR3 region: CASSLVRGHNEQYF. In DNA, the CDR3 is TGTGCCAGCAGTTTAGTCAGGGGGCACAACGAGCAGTACTTC.